This entry concerns a single T cell receptor beta chain. Its antigen is as yet unknown. The sample comes from a study of T cells expressing NK-cell markers. The overall study: Sorted CD3+CD56+NKG2C+, CD3+CD56+NKG2C- and CD3+CD56-NKG2C+ T cells provided the TCR beta repertoires. Out of eight donors sequenced, seven tested HCMV-seropositive and the remaining one seronegative. Study-level findings and limits: In about six donors, dominant CD3+CD56+NKG2C+ clonotypes ranked among the top 10 CD8+ clonotypes.

TCRdb processed the 5' RACE reads again and assigns one entry to each CDR3 protein, with no DNA. The table counts over 100,000 distinct CDR3 sequences; roughly 18% lies in the top ten. The TCR comes from a woman between 18 and 70 years old in good health. The sequenced sample consisted of blood T cells: a sorted CD56 or NKG2C T cell subset, CD4+ or CD8+ T cells, or bulk PBMC T cells (not recorded which).

CDR3 in amino acids: CASSLEGDEQFF. This sequence joins TRBV11-1 and TRBJ2-1; without DNA, the TCRdb call of TRBD2 cannot be checked. The CDR3 has 12 residues. Per germline, CDR1 SGHAT and CDR2 FQDESV (reference sequence).